This TCR beta chain is drawn from a study of T cells expressing NK-cell markers. Study overall: The authors derived TCR beta repertoires from sorted CD3+CD56+NKG2C+, CD3+CD56+NKG2C- and CD3+CD56-NKG2C+ T cells. Notes on the study in general: Each of 6 or 7 donors carried dominant NKG2C+ clonotypes accounting for about 1.0-8% of CD8+ T cells.

Germline V gives CDR1 SEHNR, CDR2 FQNEAQ (reference sequence). The CDR3 consists of 14 residues. On this clonotype: Its antigen is not known.

It was by 5'RACE template switching with UMIs that TCR beta cDNA was made. TCRdb reworked the 5' RACE reads into one entry per CDR3 protein, no DNA. Its table records around 21,000 distinct CDR3 sequences. This clonotype was obtained from a man aged 18-75 years in good health. Sequencing used blood T cells: a sorted CD56 or NKG2C T cell subset, CD4+ or CD8+ T cells, or bulk PBMC T cells (not recorded which). The J gene is TRBJ2-7, the V gene TRBV7-9; TCRdb's D gene call, TRBD1, goes unchecked for lack of DNA. CDR3 residues: CASRQGQGSYEQYF.